Each of the 4 T cell receptor beta chains below was sequenced from the same sample in a study of multiple sclerosis patients with progressive multifocal leukoencephalopathy. Measured with immunoSEQ multiplex PCR; TCRdb has only the in-frame clones, and not every one. The sample records roughly 28,000 clones, around nine tenths being singletons. Specified time point: before natalizumab initiation. Sequences were obtained from PBMCs. The receptor set was obtained from a human donor with multiple sclerosis.

The CDR3 here is CAISNRQVRAAGYTF. In DNA, the CDR3 is TGTGCCATCAGTAATAGACAGGTTAGGGCAGCGGGCTACACCTTC. The chain carries TRBV10-3 and TRBJ1-2; D is perhaps TRBD1 (6 bases). Germline assignment: CDR1 ENHRY and CDR2 SYGVKD. V lost 5 bases and J 8 bases, leaving 21 bases between the germline ends. The CDR3 extends over 15 amino acids.

The chain couples TRBV6-6 to TRBJ1-4, with D perhaps matching TRBD1 (5 bases). V was pared by 6 bases and J by 8 bases, with 19 bases between. CDR1 and CDR2 (germline): MNHNY, SVGAGI (reference sequence). The CDR3 spans 15 residues. CDR3 coding DNA: TGTGCCAGCAGCCCCCATCAGGGCGAGGTGGAAAAACTGTTTTTT. Translating gives CASSPHQGEVEKLFF.

V gene TRBV11-2 combines with J gene TRBJ2-1; D gene unclear. V lost 0 bases and J lost 0, with 6 bases in between. This CDR3 has 15 residues. Germline-derived CDR1 and CDR2 are SGHAT and FQNNGV. CDR3 region: CASSLEGSSYNEQFF. DNA for the CDR3: TGTGCCAGCAGCTTAGAGGGCAGCTCCTACAATGAGCAGTTCTTC.

The CDR3 DNA sequence: TGCGCCAGCAGCTCTCGACAGGGAGGTTCCTACGAGCAGTACTTC. Amino acid sequence: CASSSRQGGSYEQYF. The V and J genes are TRBV5-1 and TRBJ2-7, with a possible D match to TRBD1 (7 bases). This CDR3 has 15 residues. V lost 3 bases, J lost 1 base, and 14 bases lay in between. The germline V gene encodes CDR1 SGHRS and CDR2 YFSETQ.